This is a list of T cell receptor beta chains from one sample in a study of OX40 agonist ivuxolimab in advanced cancers. Repertoires were generated with immunoSEQ multiplex PCR, while TCRdb's copy carries only in-frame clones and drops some. The sample has about 48,000 clones, 84% seen once. The specimen was CD4+ or CD8+ T cells sorted from blood, collected in a trial of the OX40 agonist ivuxolimab. All receptors derive from an adult with an advanced solid tumor such as melanoma, head and neck, liver or kidney cancer. Each CDR3 is given with its conserved first and last residue. The order of the fields is clone size, J gene, D gene, V gene, CDR3 protein, CDR3 DNA. D genes are given only for firm matches. Size is omitted from some rows. Given values are once, few, many or a class for expanded clones.

clone_size: -; j_call: TRBJ2-1; d_call: TRBD2; v_call: TRBV11-3; cdr3_aa: CASSPWTSGGDNEQFF; cdr3_nt: TGTGCCAGCAGCCCCTGGACTAGCGGGGGAGACAATGAGCAGTTCTTC
clone_size: -; j_call: TRBJ2-7; d_call: -; v_call: TRBV5-6; cdr3_aa: CASTEFGGQSSYEQYF; cdr3_nt: TGTGCCAGCACCGAATTTGGGGGGCAGAGCTCCTACGAGCAGTACTTC
clone_size: -; j_call: TRBJ2-1; d_call: TRBD1; v_call: TRBV6-5; cdr3_aa: CASSRDRGRDFEQFF; cdr3_nt: TGTGCCAGCAGCCGGGACAGGGGGCGCGATTTTGAGCAGTTCTTC
clone_size: -; j_call: TRBJ1-2; d_call: -; v_call: TRBV5-6; cdr3_aa: CASSSTPNYGYTF; cdr3_nt: TGTGCCAGCAGCTCCACACCGAACTATGGCTACACCTTC
clone_size: -; j_call: TRBJ2-3; d_call: TRBD2; v_call: TRBV7-9; cdr3_aa: CASSPKFRQGGDTQYF; cdr3_nt: TGTGCCAGCAGCCCAAAGTTTCGGCAGGGAGGGGATACGCAGTATTTT
clone_size: -; j_call: TRBJ2-7; d_call: TRBD2; v_call: TRBV29-1; cdr3_aa: CSVEDAPLTSGVYEQYF; cdr3_nt: TGCAGCGTTGAAGATGCCCCTCTGACTAGCGGGGTCTACGAGCAGTACTTC
clone_size: -; j_call: TRBJ2-1; d_call: TRBD2; v_call: TRBV5-1; cdr3_aa: CASREAGSMYNEQFF; cdr3_nt: TGCGCCAGCCGGGAAGCGGGAAGTATGTACAATGAGCAGTTCTTC
clone_size: -; j_call: TRBJ2-7; d_call: -; v_call: TRBV18; cdr3_aa: CASSPREGINEQYF; cdr3_nt: TGTGCCAGCTCACCACGTGAGGGGATAAACGAGCAGTACTTC
clone_size: -; j_call: TRBJ1-5; d_call: -; v_call: TRBV5-5; cdr3_aa: CASSIQGFNNQPQHF; cdr3_nt: TGTGCCAGCAGCATTCAGGGTTTTAATAATCAGCCCCAGCATTTT
clone_size: -; j_call: TRBJ2-3; d_call: -; v_call: TRBV5-1; cdr3_aa: CASSYSTDTQYF; cdr3_nt: TGCGCCAGCAGCTACAGCACAGATACGCAGTATTTT
clone_size: -; j_call: TRBJ1-6; d_call: -; v_call: TRBV10-2; cdr3_aa: CASSRDIYNSPLHF; cdr3_nt: TGCGCCAGCAGCCGGGACATTTATAATTCACCCCTCCACTTT
clone_size: -; j_call: TRBJ1-1; d_call: TRBD1; v_call: TRBV5-1; cdr3_aa: CASSFEPTGGVSAFF; cdr3_nt: TGCGCCAGCAGCTTTGAGCCCACAGGGGGCGTTTCAGCTTTCTTT
clone_size: few; j_call: TRBJ2-1; d_call: TRBD1; v_call: TRBV18; cdr3_aa: CASSPSAGGNNEQFF; cdr3_nt: TGTGCCAGCTCACCGTCGGCAGGGGGTAACAATGAGCAGTTCTTC
clone_size: -; j_call: TRBJ2-7; d_call: -; v_call: TRBV7-2; cdr3_aa: CASSLVLGSEQYF; cdr3_nt: TGTGCCAGCAGCTTAGTCCTGGGGAGCGAGCAGTACTTC
clone_size: -; j_call: TRBJ1-5; d_call: -; v_call: TRBV6-5; cdr3_aa: CASSWGRGGQPQHF; cdr3_nt: TGTGCCAGCAGCTGGGGAAGAGGGGGTCAGCCCCAGCATTTT
clone_size: -; j_call: TRBJ2-2; d_call: -; v_call: TRBV5-1; cdr3_aa: CASSLRASANTGELFF; cdr3_nt: TGCGCCAGCAGCTTGAGAGCTTCCGCGAACACCGGGGAGCTGTTTTTT
clone_size: -; j_call: TRBJ1-2; d_call: -; v_call: TRBV7-9; cdr3_aa: CASSLATSDGYTF; cdr3_nt: TGTGCCAGCAGCTTGGCCACCTCGGATGGCTACACCTTC
clone_size: -; j_call: TRBJ1-1; d_call: -; v_call: TRBV4-1; cdr3_aa: CASSQGRGMSNTEAFF; cdr3_nt: TGCGCCAGCAGCCAAGGAAGGGGGATGTCGAACACTGAAGCTTTCTTT
clone_size: -; j_call: TRBJ2-5; d_call: -; v_call: TRBV5-6; cdr3_aa: CASSGGARETQYF; cdr3_nt: TGTGCCAGCAGCGGGGGGGCCCGGGAGACCCAGTACTTC
clone_size: once; j_call: TRBJ1-5; d_call: -; v_call: TRBV5-6; cdr3_aa: CASSASGPGWNQPQHF; cdr3_nt: TGTGCCAGCAGCGCCTCAGGGCCGGGTTGGAATCAGCCCCAGCATTTT
clone_size: -; j_call: TRBJ2-6; d_call: -; v_call: TRBV18; cdr3_aa: CASSQDGSSGANVLTF; cdr3_nt: TGTGCCAGCTCACAGGACGGTAGCTCTGGGGCCAACGTCCTGACTTTC
clone_size: -; j_call: TRBJ1-2; d_call: -; v_call: TRBV9; cdr3_aa: CASSVVGGPGGYTF; cdr3_nt: TGTGCCAGCAGCGTAGTTGGGGGCCCTGGAGGCTACACCTTC
clone_size: -; j_call: TRBJ2-5; d_call: -; v_call: TRBV7-3; cdr3_aa: CASSSRNQETQYF; cdr3_nt: TGTGCCAGCAGCTCTAGAAACCAAGAGACCCAGTACTTC
clone_size: -; j_call: TRBJ2-7; d_call: -; v_call: TRBV5-8; cdr3_aa: CASSPSTPYEQYF; cdr3_nt: TGTGCCAGCAGCCCCAGTACCCCCTACGAGCAGTACTTC
clone_size: -; j_call: TRBJ1-2; d_call: -; v_call: TRBV6-6; cdr3_aa: CASSHRLGGGYTF; cdr3_nt: TGTGCCAGCAGCCACCGATTGGGGGGTGGCTACACCTTC
clone_size: -; j_call: TRBJ2-1; d_call: -; v_call: TRBV7-2; cdr3_aa: CASSLPGAGNEQFF; cdr3_nt: TGTGCCAGCAGCCTTCCCGGGGCGGGGAATGAGCAGTTCTTC
clone_size: -; j_call: TRBJ2-7; d_call: -; v_call: TRBV7-2; cdr3_aa: CASSLVRDSHYEQYF; cdr3_nt: TGTGCCAGCAGCTTAGTCCGGGACTCCCACTACGAGCAGTACTTC
clone_size: -; j_call: TRBJ2-1; d_call: -; v_call: TRBV5-1; cdr3_aa: CASSRSIQSYNEQFF; cdr3_nt: TGCGCCAGCAGCCGATCCATCCAGTCCTACAATGAGCAGTTCTTC
clone_size: -; j_call: TRBJ2-1; d_call: TRBD2; v_call: TRBV7-9; cdr3_aa: CASSLRGKREGGNEQFF; cdr3_nt: TGTGCCAGCAGCTTAAGAGGGAAGCGGGAGGGTGGAAATGAGCAGTTCTTC
clone_size: once; j_call: TRBJ2-5; d_call: -; v_call: TRBV7-2; cdr3_aa: CASSLDGPGGTGTQYF; cdr3_nt: TGTGCCAGCAGCTTAGACGGCCCAGGGGGGACCGGGACCCAGTACTTC